This T cell receptor (beta chain) derives from a study of multiple sclerosis patients with progressive multifocal leukoencephalopathy. Findings of the study overall: Before and during natalizumab, the clones expanded at PML already existed. In most PML patients, TRB repertoires appeared less diverse by entropy.

Indicated time point: more than 5 months of natalizumab therapy. All PML patients were female, and all patients had earlier interferon beta. Notes on this clone: Antigen unknown.

TCRdb's copy holds only in-frame clones and misses some; the assay was immunoSEQ multiplex PCR. The sample holds tens of thousands of clones, approximately 89% seen once. CDR1 and CDR2 from the germline V gene are SEHNR and FQNEAQ (reference sequence). V shed 4 bases and J shed 0 bases, with 6 bases lying between them. The CDR3 has 14 amino acids. The source of this sequence is a human donor with multiple sclerosis. This sequence joins TRBV7-9 and TRBJ2-2; D not certain. Sequencing used PBMCs, obtained from a patient treated with natalizumab. CDR3 residues: CASSSAANTGELFF. CDR3 nucleotide sequence: TGTGCCAGCAGCTCGGCGGCGAACACCGGGGAGCTGTTTTTT.